These 22 T cell receptor beta chains share one sample of origin, sequenced in a study of CD8 T cells in Susac syndrome. When the RNA was reverse transcribed, random hexamers were used with an input of roughly 0.5 to 1 ug. TCRdb re-called the immunoSEQ multiplex PCR reads with MiXCR, one entry per CDR3 protein. The sample contains 150,000 or so distinct CDR3 sequences, roughly 94% of which appear only once. The sequenced material came from CD4+ T cells from PBMCs. These receptors were taken from a human donor with multiple sclerosis.

The rearrangement links TRBV27 to TRBJ2-1; D perhaps matches TRBD1 (6 bases). CDR3 size: 13 residues. V lost 6 bases, J lost 7 bases, and 13 bases lay in between. Germline loops: CDR1 MNHEY, CDR2 SMNVEV (reference sequence). The CDR3 spells CASRMTGTNEQFF. The DNA of the CDR3 is TGTGCCAGCAGGATGACAGGTACGAATGAGCAGTTCTTC.

As concerns this clonotype: A junction boundary mismatches the germline segment, possibly from a read error. This rearrangement joins TRBV2 to TRBJ1-5; D call uncertain. This CDR3 has 14 residues. Germline assignment: CDR1 SNHLY and CDR2 FYNNEI. In DNA, the CDR3 is TGTGCCAGCAGTTCACCCCCTAGCAATCAGCCCCAGCGTTTT. It yields the protein CASSSPPSNQPQRF. Looking up the rest from reference TRBV2 and TRBJ1-5 gives the full variable domain: EPEVTQTPSHQVTQMGQEVILRCVPISNHLYFYWYRQILGQKVEFLVSFYNNEISEKSEIFDDQFSVERPDGSNFTLKIRSTKLEDSAMYFCASSSPPSNQPQRFGDGTRLSIL.

J is TRBJ2-2 and V is TRBV3-1; 7 bases are a match to TRBD2. The CDR3 extends over 13 amino acids. The germline gives CDR1 LGHDT, CDR2 YNNKEL (reference sequence). V lost 4 bases, J lost 6 bases, and 2 bases stayed unmatched. The CDR3 is CASSRAGAGELFF. For the CDR3, the DNA is TGTGCCAGCAGCCGCGCGGGAGCCGGGGAGCTGTTTTTT.

The chain links TRBV10-3 to TRBJ1-5, with a tentative D call TRBD1 (6 bases). Trimming cost V 5 bases and J 1 base, with 15 bases left between them. Germline CDR1 and CDR2: ENHRY and SYGVKD. The CDR3 has 16 residues. CDR3 nucleotides: TGTGCCATCAGTCAGGGGACGGTTTCAAGCAATCAGCCCCAGCATTTT. Translating gives CAISQGTVSSNQPQHF.

This chain connects TRBV6-5 to TRBJ2-2; a possible D gene is TRBD1 (6 bases). Germline V lookup: CDR1 MNHEY, CDR2 SVGAGI. The CDR3 spans 15 residues. The V end lost 8 bases, the J end lost 0 bases, and 13 bases lay between the germline ends. The DNA of the CDR3 is TGTGCCAGCCGCCCGGGACAAACGAACACCGGGGAGCTGTTTTTT. Protein product: CASRPGQTNTGELFF.

V gene TRBV27 combines with J gene TRBJ1-4; TRBD1 might be the D (6 bases). The CDR3 extends over 15 amino acids. Germline V lookup: CDR1 MNHEY, CDR2 SMNVEV (reference sequence). Trimming stripped 6 bases from V and 4 bases from J, with 15 bases between. CDR3 nucleotide sequence: TGTGCCAGCAGCAGAGGGGAGGGGGGTAATGAAAAACTGTTTTTT. Translated: CASSRGEGGNEKLFF.

The chain recombines TRBV30 with TRBJ1-3; the D gene is possibly TRBD1 (5 bases). The CDR3 loop spans 21 amino acids. Looked up from germline, CDR1 is GTSNPN and CDR2 is SVGIG (reference sequence). Deletions cut 1 base from V and 0 bases from J, with 28 bases between. CDR3 amino acids: CAWSGPSGSQSDKLSGNTIYF. In DNA form, the CDR3 reads TGTGCCTGGAGTGGTCCGTCAGGGTCCCAATCCGACAAACTCTCTGGAAACACCATATATTTT.

The chain joins TRBV2 to TRBJ2-2, with D maybe TRBD1 (5 bases). Germline CDR1 and CDR2: SNHLY and FYNNEI. This CDR3 has 14 amino acids. Deletions cut 6 bases from V and 6 bases from J, with 14 bases between. In nucleotides, the CDR3 is TGTGCCAGCAGGCCGACAGTGAGTCCCGGGGAGCTGTTTTTT. This translates into CASRPTVSPGELFF.

In its sample, this clonotype was seen a few times. This sequence joins TRBV19 and TRBJ1-5; weak D call: TRBD1 (6 bases). Per the germline V gene, CDR1 is LNHDA and CDR2 is SQIVND (reference sequence). This CDR3 has 13 amino acids. V was trimmed by 6 bases and J by 4 bases, leaving 10 bases between them. The chain's CDR3 is CASSYDRNQPQHF. The CDR3 DNA reads TGTGCCAGTAGCTACGACAGGAATCAGCCCCAGCATTTT.

The rearrangement joins TRBV20-1 to TRBJ2-3, with 7 bases matching TRBD2. This CDR3 is built from 16 residues. V gave up 0 bases and J gave up 1 base; unmatched junction bases: 7. In germline, CDR1 is DFQATT, CDR2 SNEGSKA (reference sequence). CDR3 sequence: CSAREDLAAGTDTQYF. The CDR3 coding sequence is TGCAGTGCTAGAGAGGATCTAGCGGCCGGCACAGATACGCAGTATTTT.

The J gene is TRBJ1-2, the V gene TRBV12-3 or TRBV12-4; D gene uncertain. The CDR3 sequence is 14 residues long. Trimming took 5 bases from V and 8 from J, leaving 18 bases between them. This CDR3 reads CASSRRIIFGGYTF. The CDR3 region has the DNA TGTGCCAGCAGTAGGCGAATAATATTTGGAGGCTACACCTTC.

The V gene is TRBV15, the J gene TRBJ1-1; D gene unclear. The length of the CDR3 is 14 residues. Germline-derived CDR1 and CDR2 are LNHNV and YYDKDF (reference sequence). Between the trimmed V and J ends, which lost 0 bases and 1 base, there was a span of 6 bases. The CDR3 spells CATSREEQNTEAFF. CDR3 nucleotides: TGTGCCACCAGCAGAGAAGAACAGAACACTGAAGCTTTCTTT.

J is TRBJ1-2 and V is TRBV23-1; the D gene is possibly TRBD1 (6 bases). TRBV23-1 counts as an open reading frame of uncertain function. CDR3 length: 13 residues. Trimming cost V 8 bases and J 4 bases, with 14 bases left between them. The CDR3 sequence: CASLTGHTYGYTF. Here the CDR3 DNA reads TGCGCCAGCTTGACAGGTCACACCTATGGCTACACCTTC.

The chain couples TRBV7-2 to TRBJ2-5; D not resolved. Trimming cost V 2 bases and J 5 bases, with 6 bases left between them. Germline-derived CDR1 and CDR2 are SGHTA and FQGNSA. This CDR3 region has 12 residues. CDR3 in amino acids: CASSLRAETQYF. The CDR3, as DNA: TGTGCCAGCAGCTTAAGGGCCGAGACCCAGTACTTC.

V and J are TRBV4-2 and TRBJ2-1; D remains ambiguous. Trimming shortened V by 1 base and J by 6 bases, and 7 bases separated the two germline ends. CDR3 length equals 13 residues. CDR1 and CDR2 from the germline V gene are LGHNA and YNFKEQ. The chain's CDR3 is CASSQVDSNEQFF. The CDR3 DNA follows: TGTGCCAGCAGCCAAGTTGATAGCAATGAGCAGTTCTTC.

The chain recombines TRBV18 with TRBJ1-3; D is unresolved. This CDR3 contains 14 residues. CDR1 is KGHSH and CDR2 is LQKENI in the germline V gene. V was shortened by 5 bases and J by 3 bases, with 11 bases between the two germline ends. CDR3 loop: CASSVDQRGNTIYF. CDR3 DNA: TGTGCCAGCTCAGTAGACCAACGTGGAAACACCATATATTTT.

The table lists this clonotype with a count of one. V is TRBV29-1 and J is TRBJ2-7; D assignment may be TRBD1 or TRBD2 (5 bases each). Germline CDR1 is SQVTM and CDR2 is ANQGSEA. V lost 0 bases, J lost 6 bases, and 15 bases lay in between. This CDR3 is built from 14 residues. The CDR3 DNA sequence: TGCAGCGTTGAAGACCGAGGGGTGGTAGGCGAGCAGTACTTC. It translates to CSVEDRGVVGEQYF.

This chain uses TRBV19 with TRBJ1-1; a possible D gene is TRBD1 (6 bases). V was shortened by 5 bases and J by 3 bases, with 10 bases between the two germline ends. The CDR3 covers 13 residues. Germline CDR1 and CDR2: LNHDA and SQIVND (reference sequence). This chain's CDR3 is CASSDNRDTEAFF. The CDR3 DNA follows: TGTGCCAGTAGTGATAACAGGGACACTGAAGCTTTCTTT.

The chain has TRBV29-1 and TRBJ2-1; TRBD2 agrees at 13 bases. From germline, CDR1 is SQVTM and CDR2 ANQGSEA. The CDR3 loop spans 16 amino acids. V was clipped by 7 bases and J by 6 bases; unmatched bases: 12. Here the CDR3 reads CSGTRRGTSGTNEQFF. CDR3 nucleotides: TGCAGCGGAACGAGGCGCGGGACTAGCGGGACCAATGAGCAGTTCTTC.

CDR3 residues: CAISAEARGETQYF. In nucleotides, the CDR3 is TGTGCCATCAGTGCCGAGGCACGGGGGGAGACCCAGTACTTC. V gene TRBV10-3 combines with J gene TRBJ2-5; D may be TRBD2 (6 bases). This CDR3 region has 14 residues. V lost 4 bases and J lost 5, with 14 bases in between. Germline loops: CDR1 ENHRY, CDR2 SYGVKD.

This clonotype is a singleton in its sample. The CDR3 is CASSLALAGGLDTQYF. The CDR3 DNA reads as TGTGCCAGCAGCTTGGCCTTGGCGGGAGGATTAGATACGCAGTATTTT. The chain links TRBV7-2 to TRBJ2-3; 8 nucleotides align to TRBD2. From germline, CDR1 is SGHTA and CDR2 FQGNSA. The CDR3 length is 16 residues. V lost 3 bases, J lost 5 bases, and 10 bases stayed unmatched.

The chain has TRBV6-2 or TRBV6-3 and TRBJ1-5; a possible D gene is TRBD1 (5 bases). Germline CDR1 is MNHEY and CDR2 is SVGEGT. There are 12 residues in the CDR3. The V end was cut by 7 bases, the J end by 7 bases, with 11 bases between. The CDR3 coding sequence is TGTGCCAGCAATCGGGGGGAACAGCCCCAGCATTTT. Residues: CASNRGEQPQHF.